This T cell receptor (beta chain) originates from a study of cytomegalovirus exposure and HLA in healthy donors. The study's findings and limits: Productive status was seen about 90% or about 30% of the time for most TCR beta V segments in an earlier analysis. It was reportedly the case that the classifier diagnosed cytomegalovirus status with high specificity and sensitivity.

The PCR ran on 60 Vbeta and 13 Jbeta primers. TCRdb's copy holds only in-frame clones and misses some; the assay was immunoSEQ multiplex PCR. Reported are tens of thousands of clones; the ten largest clones contain under 1.3%. To note about this clone: The antigen is not known.

This CDR3 has 15 amino acids. The trim removed 7 bases at V and 4 bases at J, leaving 9 bases unmatched. Germline loops: CDR1 LNHDA, CDR2 SQIVND (reference sequence). The V gene is TRBV19, the J gene TRBJ2-7; 11 positions agree with TRBD2. The origin of this receptor is a woman in her thirties or forties in good health and CMV-seronegative. Sequenced material: PBMCs. In nucleotides, the CDR3 is TGTGCCAGTACCTTAGCGGGAGGGACCATATACGAGCAGTACTTC. It encodes CASTLAGGTIYEQYF. The full variable domain, with the rest looked up from reference TRBV19 and TRBJ2-7, is DGGITQSPKYLFRKEGQNVTLSCEQNLNHDAMYWYRQDPGQGLRLIYYSQIVNDFQKGDIAEGYSVSREKKESFPLTVTSAQKNPTAFYLCASTLAGGTIYEQYFGPGTRLTVT.